The sequence of this TCR beta chain was determined in a study of shared clonotypes between healthy human individuals. This clone appeared once. This CDR3 is 14 amino acids long. V shed 2 bases and J 7 bases; nucleotides not matched to a gene: 4. Germline CDR1 is MNHEY and CDR2 is SVGAGI. Genomic DNA per cell subset filled all wells of several immunoSEQ plates. Assay used: immunoSEQ multiplex PCR; TCRdb lists only in-frame clones, some missing. The sample records roughly 2,500,000 clones, roughly 93% being singletons. This sequence originates from a young man in good health. Some clones in this sample may be carry-over from other donors' samples. Sequenced sample: naive CD4+ T cells from PBMCs. As to subset: CD45RA+ positively selected. The V gene is TRBV6-5, the J gene TRBJ2-4; 8 bases fit TRBD1. CDR3 bases: TGTGCCAGCAGTTACGACAGGGGAGTGAACATTCAGTACTTC. Amino acid sequence: CASSYDRGVNIQYF.